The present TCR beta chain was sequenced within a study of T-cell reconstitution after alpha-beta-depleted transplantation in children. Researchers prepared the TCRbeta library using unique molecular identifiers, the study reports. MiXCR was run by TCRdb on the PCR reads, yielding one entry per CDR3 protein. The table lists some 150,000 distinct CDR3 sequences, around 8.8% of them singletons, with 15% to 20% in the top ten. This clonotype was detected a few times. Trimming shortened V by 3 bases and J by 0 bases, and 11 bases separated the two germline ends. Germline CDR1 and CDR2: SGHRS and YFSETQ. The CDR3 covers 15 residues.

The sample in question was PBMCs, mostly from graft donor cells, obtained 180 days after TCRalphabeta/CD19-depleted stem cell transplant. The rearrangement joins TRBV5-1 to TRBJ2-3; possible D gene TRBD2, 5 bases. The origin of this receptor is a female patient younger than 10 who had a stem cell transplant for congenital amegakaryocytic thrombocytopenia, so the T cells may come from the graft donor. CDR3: CASSSAVLSTDTQYF. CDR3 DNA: TGCGCCAGCAGCTCAGCGGTTCTTAGCACAGATACGCAGTATTTT.